A single sample is the source of the 21 T cell receptor beta chains below, sequenced in a study of blood T cells in healthy people across ages. A second about 6 to 11 cycle PCR used barcoded and J-beta primers. MiXCR was run by TCRdb on the 5' RACE reads, yielding one entry per CDR3 protein. The table includes 1.5 million to 2 million distinct CDR3 sequences, about 35% detected once. Sequenced: blood. These receptors originate from a woman aged 25 to 39 in good health.

This clonotype was seen just once. CDR3: CAISEVGEKLFF. In DNA form, the CDR3 reads TGTGCCATCAGTGAGGTTGGTGAAAAACTGTTTTTT. This chain uses TRBV10-3 with TRBJ1-4; D is unclear. V lost 2 bases and J lost 7, with 5 bases in between. The CDR3 has 12 amino acids. Germline CDR1 ENHRY, CDR2 SYGVKD.

The chain is built from TRBV20-1 and TRBJ1-1, with D unclear. V was trimmed by 0 bases and J by 5 bases, leaving 13 bases between them. This CDR3 is 14 amino acids long. Germline CDR1 DFQATT, CDR2 SNEGSKA (reference sequence). CDR3 sequence (DNA): TGCAGTGCTAGAGATTCGGCGAGGAGAACTGAAGCTTTCTTT. It specifies CSARDSARRTEAFF.

About this clonotype itself: Being one base from a much bigger clone, this may be a read error. The V gene is TRBV10-3, the J gene TRBJ2-3, with 9 bases identical to TRBD1. CDR3 length equals 15 residues. Germline CDR1 and CDR2: ENHRY and SYGVKD. The trim removed 0 bases at V and 8 bases at J, leaving 6 bases unmatched. The CDR3 protein is CAISESGQGIGTQYF. The CDR3 DNA is TGTGCCATCAGTGAGTCGGGACAGGGTATAGGTACGCAGTATTTT.

Comments on this clonotype: At one end, the junction sequence differs from germline, possibly due to a read error. CDR3 sequence reads: CASGDLPSGGDEQYF. The DNA for the CDR3 is TGTGCCAGCGGTGATTTGCCGAGTGGGGGGGACGAGCAGTACTTC. The chain employs TRBV6-1 and TRBJ2-4; the match to TRBD2 covers 7 bases. The J call could be wrong; TRBJ2-7 is a better fit for the DNA end. The CDR3 is 15 residues long. Germline V gene data show CDR1 as MNHNS and CDR2 as SASEGT.

This clonotype has more than one count but fewer than ten. CDR3 nucleotide sequence: TGTGCCAGCAGCGTAGGGGGACTAGCGGGGATAAAAGAGACCCAGTACTTC. Its translation: CASSVGGLAGIKETQYF. This rearrangement joins TRBV9 to TRBJ2-5; TRBD2 aligns across 13 bases. This CDR3 has 17 amino acids. Unmatched junction bases numbered 5, after V lost 0 bases and J lost 3 bases. Per germline, CDR1 SGDLS and CDR2 YYNGEE.

The chain links TRBV5-6 to TRBJ2-6; a possible D gene is TRBD2 (5 bases). The CDR3 spans 16 residues. Germline values: CDR1 SGHDT, CDR2 YYEEEE. The V end was cut by 4 bases, the J end by 0 bases, with 11 bases between. In nucleotides, the CDR3 is TGTGCCAGCAGCCCCGAGGCGGGCTCTGGGGCCAACGTCCTGACTTTC. Amino acids: CASSPEAGSGANVLTF.

This clonotype showed up just a few times. The V and J genes are TRBV10-3 and TRBJ1-5, with D possibly matching TRBD1 (6 bases). This CDR3 is built from 15 residues. Trimming pared 4 bases from V and 4 bases from J, leaving 14 bases between. CDR1 ENHRY and CDR2 SYGVKD come from the germline V gene. CDR3 bases: TGTGCCATCAGTGTTGGCGCAGGGGTGAATCAGCCCCAGCATTTT. As protein: CAISVGAGVNQPQHF.

In this sample, this clonotype turned up a few times. The chain employs TRBV5-6 and TRBJ2-3; tentatively, D is TRBD1 (5 bases). V was pared by 3 bases and J by 0 bases, with 8 bases between. The length of the CDR3 is 14 residues. Looked up from germline, CDR1 is SGHDT and CDR2 is YYEEEE. The CDR3 DNA sequence: TGTGCCAGCAGCTGGGGCCAAAGCACAGATACGCAGTATTTT. Protein: CASSWGQSTDTQYF.

The table lists this clonotype with many counts. J is TRBJ2-1 and V is TRBV29-1, with D possibly matching TRBD1 (6 bases). The CDR3 sequence is 11 residues long. V dropped 3 bases and J dropped 6 bases, with 6 bases sitting between them. The V gene's germline CDR1 is SQVTM and CDR2 ANQGSEA. Written as DNA, the CDR3 is TGCAGCGTTGACAGGGGCAATGAGCAGTTCTTC. Its protein product is CSVDRGNEQFF.

The chain recombines TRBV20-1 with TRBJ1-2; possible D gene TRBD1, 6 bases. The CDR3 is 14 residues long. The ends were cut back, 5 bases at V and 4 bases at J, with 17 bases in the middle. The germline gives CDR1 DFQATT, CDR2 SNEGSKA (reference sequence). CDR3 sequence reads: CSAGGGGRGYGYTF. The CDR3 DNA reads as TGCAGTGCTGGCGGGGGGGGGCGCGGCTATGGCTACACCTTC.

Remarks on this clonotype: A much larger clone lies a single base off, so this may be a read error. The V call is TRBV29-1, the J call TRBJ2-7; D gene uncertain. CDR1 SQVTM and CDR2 ANQGSEA come from the germline V gene. This CDR3 has 11 amino acids. The DNA of the CDR3 is TGCAGCGTTGTTCACAGCTACGAGCTGTACTTC. It yields the protein CSVVHSYELYF.

V is TRBV27 and J is TRBJ2-5, with D unclear. The V gene's germline CDR1 is MNHEY and CDR2 SMNVEV (reference sequence). This CDR3 is built from 14 residues. V dropped 2 bases and J dropped 5 bases, with 12 bases sitting between them. The CDR3 region has the DNA TGTGCCAGCAGTTTAACAAACCTCTTGGAGACCCAGTACTTC. As protein: CASSLTNLLETQYF.

The CDR3 DNA reads TGTGCCACCCAGCAGGAGGCAGGGGGCGTCTACGAGCAGTACTTC. This sequence encodes CATQQEAGGVYEQYF. The V gene is TRBV27, the J gene TRBJ2-7; TRBD1 aligns across 8 bases. With V trimmed by 10 bases and J by 3 bases, 14 bases remained unmatched. Germline values: CDR1 MNHEY, CDR2 SMNVEV (reference sequence). CDR3 length: 15 amino acids.

Ten or more counts support this clonotype. This chain links TRBV7-3 with TRBJ2-1; 7 positions agree with TRBD2. CDR1 and CDR2 (germline): SGHTA, FQGTGA. The CDR3 is made up of 16 amino acids. Trimming removed 4 bases from V and 3 bases from J; junction bases left unmatched: 9. The CDR3 DNA follows: TGTGCCAGCAGCTCTTTAGCGGGCGCTCTCTACAATGAGCAGTTCTTC. It codes for CASSSLAGALYNEQFF.

This clonotype was seen a handful of times. The gene calls are TRBV4-2 and TRBJ1-1; D is unresolved. The CDR3 runs to 16 residues. Trimming cost V 1 base and J 3 bases, with 15 bases left between them. Germline CDR1 is LGHNA and CDR2 is YNFKEQ. This CDR3 reads CASSQVPGEMDTEAFF. The CDR3 DNA reads as TGTGCCAGCAGCCAAGTTCCGGGTGAGATGGACACTGAAGCTTTCTTT.

This clonotype was seen only a few times. V usage is TRBV2 and J usage is TRBJ2-3; 9 bases are shared with TRBD2. Per the germline V gene, CDR1 is SNHLY and CDR2 is FYNNEI. The trim removed 4 bases at V and 4 bases at J, leaving 6 bases unmatched. The CDR3 is made up of 15 amino acids. The CDR3 DNA sequence: TGTGCCAGCAGTGTCCTCGGCGGGGGGGCAGATACGCAGTATTTT. Amino acids: CASSVLGGGADTQYF.

The genes are TRBV6-5 and TRBJ2-7; 7 positions agree with TRBD2. The CDR3 totals 13 residues. Germline CDR1 reads MNHEY; CDR2 reads SVGAGI. With 9 bases clipped from V and 7 bases from J, the junction kept 12 bases outside the gene matches. The CDR3 region is CASSGGLYNEQYF. CDR3 nucleotide sequence: TGTGCCAGTTCGGGGGGTCTCTACAATGAGCAGTACTTC.

This clonotype was detected only a few times. The chain has TRBV11-2 and TRBJ1-2; unclear D gene. V lost 5 bases and J 5 bases, leaving 18 bases between the germline ends. The CDR3 contains 15 residues. Germline loops: CDR1 SGHAT, CDR2 FQNNGV. The CDR3 reads CASSQPRDSNYGYTF. The CDR3 DNA sequence: TGTGCCAGCAGCCAGCCGAGGGATAGCAATTATGGCTACACCTTC.

This sequence joins TRBV5-1 and TRBJ2-2, with D perhaps assigned TRBD1 or TRBD2 (5 bases each). V was pared by 4 bases and J by 7 bases, with 20 bases between. The CDR3 has 16 residues. In germline, CDR1 is SGHRS, CDR2 YFSETQ. CDR3 in amino acids: CASSQGERPGGGELFF. The CDR3 DNA is TGCGCCAGCAGCCAAGGGGAGCGTCCAGGAGGCGGGGAGCTGTTTTTT.

This clonotype has a handful of counts. The rearrangement links TRBV7-6 to TRBJ2-7, with D unresolved. The CDR3 spans 14 residues. V lost 1 base to trimming and J lost 2 bases, with 9 bases between them. The germline CDR1 and CDR2 sequences are SGHVS and FNYEAQ. This CDR3 is CASSLGHGTYEQYF. CDR3 sequence (DNA): TGTGCCAGCAGCTTAGGACACGGTACCTACGAGCAGTACTTC.

This chain uses TRBV30 with TRBJ2-1, with 12 nucleotides matching TRBD2. V trimming: 2 bases; J trimming: 2 bases; junction bases outside the gene matches: 4. The germline V gene encodes CDR1 GTSNPN and CDR2 SVGIG (reference sequence). The CDR3 covers 16 residues. This CDR3 is CAWSRASGRAYNEQFF. CDR3 nucleotide sequence: TGTGCCTGGAGTCGGGCTAGCGGGAGGGCCTACAATGAGCAGTTCTTC.